The present T cell receptor beta chain was sequenced within a study of human T cells and chemical hapten exposure. This clonotype was recorded many times. The CDR3 is made up of 14 amino acids. Germline CDR1 MNHNS, CDR2 SASEGT. Trimming left V 0 bases short and J 6 bases short, with 9 bases between. TCRdb used MiXCR to reprocess the RACE reads, holding one entry per CDR3 protein. The sample shows about 85,000 distinct CDR3 sequences, about 9% of them seen only once. Sample time point: pre-sensitization, week 0. Treatment: therapeutic diphenylcyclopropenone sensitization with weekly scalp DPC. V usage is TRBV6-1 and J usage is TRBJ1-5; no clear D. Sequenced here: whole blood, sampled in connection with sensitization to the hapten diphenylcyclopropenone (DPC). This TCR was recovered from a man aged 35 to 55 with alopecia areata. Some clones in this sample may be carry-over from other donors' samples. CDR3 bases: TGTGCCAGCAGTGAAGCCGGTCCCGTTCAGCCCCAGCATTTT. It yields the protein CASSEAGPVQPQHF.